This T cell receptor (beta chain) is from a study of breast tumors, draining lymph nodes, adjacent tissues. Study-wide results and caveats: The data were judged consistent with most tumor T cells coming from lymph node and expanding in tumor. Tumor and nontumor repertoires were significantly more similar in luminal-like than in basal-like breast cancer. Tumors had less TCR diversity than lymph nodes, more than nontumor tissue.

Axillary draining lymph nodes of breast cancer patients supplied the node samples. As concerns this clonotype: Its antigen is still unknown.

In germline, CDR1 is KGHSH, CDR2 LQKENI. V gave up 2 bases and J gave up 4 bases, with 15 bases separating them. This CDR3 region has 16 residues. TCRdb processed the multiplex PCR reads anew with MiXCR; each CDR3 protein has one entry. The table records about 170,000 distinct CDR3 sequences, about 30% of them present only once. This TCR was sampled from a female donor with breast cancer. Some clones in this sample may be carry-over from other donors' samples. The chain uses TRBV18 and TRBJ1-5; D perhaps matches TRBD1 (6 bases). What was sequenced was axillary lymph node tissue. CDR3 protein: CASSPSARGLNQPQHF. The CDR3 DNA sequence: TGTGCCAGCTCACCATCCGCCAGGGGCCTAAATCAGCCCCAGCATTTT.